The 2 T cell receptor beta chains given below trace back to one sample, sequenced in a study of OX40 agonist ivuxolimab in advanced cancers. The repertoire was sequenced with immunoSEQ multiplex PCR; TCRdb's copy has only in-frame clones and lacks some. The table has 100,000 to 150,000 clones, approximately 90% seen once. The starting material was CD4+ or CD8+ T cells sorted from blood, obtained in a trial of the OX40 agonist ivuxolimab. These receptors were obtained from an adult with an advanced solid tumor such as melanoma, head and neck, liver or kidney cancer.

In regard to this clone: The junction differs from germline at one of its ends, possibly a read error. This sequence joins TRBV5-1 and TRBJ2-7; 13 bases fit TRBD2. The CDR3 extends over 15 amino acids. Germline CDR1 is SGHRS and CDR2 is YFSETQ. CDR3 sequence reads: CVSSQGLAGAYEQYF. Written as DNA, the CDR3 is TGCGTCAGCAGCCAAGGACTAGCGGGAGCGTACGAGCAGTACTTC.

The rearrangement joins TRBV5-6 to TRBJ1-2; no definite D call. Per germline, CDR1 SGHDT and CDR2 YYEEEE. The CDR3 has 14 residues. Deletions cut 4 bases from V and 4 bases from J, with 14 bases between. The DNA of the CDR3 is TGTGCCAGCAGCCCACCGAAGGGAACCTATGGCTACACCTTC. The encoded protein is CASSPPKGTYGYTF. Looking up the rest from reference TRBV5-6 and TRBJ1-2 gives the full variable domain: DAGVTQSPTHLIKTRGQQVTLRCSPKSGHDTVSWYQQALGQGPQFIFQYYEEEERQRGNFPDRFSGHQFPNYSSELNVNALLLGDSALYLCASSPPKGTYGYTFGSGTRLTVV.